The rows below give T cell receptor beta chains drawn from one sample of a study of cytomegalovirus exposure and HLA in healthy donors. Clones were read by immunoSEQ multiplex PCR, and TCRdb kept only the in-frame ones, dropping some. The sample lists 91,000 or so clones; 60% to 85% were seen once. The sequenced material came from PBMCs. These receptors were obtained from a man younger than 40 in good health and CMV-seropositive. CDR3s include the opening cysteine and the closing phenylalanine or tryptophan. Fields, in order: D gene, J gene, V gene, clone size, CDR3 DNA, CDR3 protein. A D gene is named only where the DNA matches it firmly. Where a row states a size, it is once, few, many or the class of an expanded clone; other rows omit it.

>-|TRBJ2-7|TRBV4-3|once
TGCGCCAGCAGCCGCCGGGTAAGATACGAGCAGTACTTC
CASSRRVRYEQYF
>-|TRBJ2-6|TRBV7-2|-
TGTGCCAGCAGTCCTGTCTTCTCTGGGGCCAACGTCCTGACTTTC
CASSPVFSGANVLTF
>-|TRBJ1-2|TRBV11-2|few
TGTGCCAGCAGCTTAGACCCACAGGGTAGGGTCCAGGGCTACACCTTC
CASSLDPQGRVQGYTF
>-|TRBJ2-1|TRBV2|-
TGTGCCAGCAGTGCGGGGGATCTATCCTACAATGAGCAGTTCTTC
CASSAGDLSYNEQFF
>-|TRBJ2-5|TRBV6-6|-
TGTGCCAGCAGTTATGCGGTAGAAGAGACCCAGTACTTC
CASSYAVEETQYF
>-|TRBJ2-2|TRBV18|-
TGTGCCAGCTCACCACCGGGACACGTAGAAACCGGGGAGCTGTTTTTT
CASSPPGHVETGELFF
>TRBD2|TRBJ2-1|TRBV5-1|few
TGCGCCAGCAGTTATAACGGACTAGCGGGTGTATACAATGAGCAGTTCTTC
CASSYNGLAGVYNEQFF
>-|TRBJ2-7|TRBV5-8|-
TGTGCCAGCACAGTCCTGACCTACGAGCAGTACTTC
CASTVLTYEQYF
>TRBD2|TRBJ2-5|TRBV7-9|-
TGTGCCAGCAGCGCTAGCGGGGGGCGGGAGACCCAGTACTTC
CASSASGGRETQYF
>TRBD1|TRBJ1-6|TRBV6-5|-
TGTGCCAGCAGATCCGGGACAGGGGCAAGGCCCCTCCACTTT
CASRSGTGARPLHF
>TRBD1|TRBJ1-4|TRBV28|-
TGTGCCAGCAGCCATCCAAGGACAGGGCGGGATAATGAAAAACTGTTTTTT
CASSHPRTGRDNEKLFF
>TRBD2|TRBJ2-1|TRBV4-3|-
TGCGCCAGCAGCCAAGGTAGCAAGCGGGGAGGCAATGAGCAGTTCTTC
CASSQGSKRGGNEQFF
>-|TRBJ1-5|TRBV19|-
TGTGCCAGTAGTCCGCGGAGAGGCTATCAGCCCCAGCATTTT
CASSPRRGYQPQHF
>-|TRBJ2-1|TRBV27|-
TGTGCCAGCGCCATACCTTTGTATCGGGGATCAAACCTATACAATGAGCAGTTCTTC
CASAIPLYRGSNLYNEQFF
>-|TRBJ1-2|TRBV4-2|-
TGTGCCAGCAGCCCTACGACAGGTGATGGCTACACCTTC
CASSPTTGDGYTF
>-|TRBJ1-2|TRBV27|-
TGTGCCAGCAGCATTCGGCAGGGCCAAGGCTACACCTTC
CASSIRQGQGYTF
>-|TRBJ1-4|TRBV6-1|-
TGTGCCAGCAGTGAACAGTACCGGGATGAAAAACTGTTTTTT
CASSEQYRDEKLFF
>TRBD1|TRBJ1-2|TRBV19|-
TGTGCCAGTAGTATTGAGGCAGGGGGAGACTATGGCTACACCTTC
CASSIEAGGDYGYTF
>-|TRBJ1-1|TRBV4-1|few
TGCGCCAGCAGCCCGAGTGGACACAGGGATCATTCCACTGAAGCTTTCTTT
CASSPSGHRDHSTEAFF
>TRBD1|TRBJ1-5|TRBV6-1|-
TGTGCCAGCAGTGACCGGACAGGCGCTAGCAATCAGCCCCAGCATTTT
CASSDRTGASNQPQHF
>TRBD1|TRBJ1-1|TRBV29-1|-
TGCAGCGGGGGACAGGGGCTAACCGGGACTGAAGCTTTCTTT
CSGGQGLTGTEAFF
>-|TRBJ1-1|TRBV6-1|-
TGTGCCAGCCGGACAGAGAAGAACACTGAAGCTTTCTTT
CASRTEKNTEAFF
>TRBD2|TRBJ2-3|TRBV19|-
TGTGCCAGTAGTAACTTAGCGGGAGGGGGCACAGATACGCAGTATTTT
CASSNLAGGGTDTQYF
>TRBD2|TRBJ2-2|TRBV28|few
TGTGCCAGCAGGCGGGACCCGGGGGGGACCGGGGAGCTGTTTTTT
CASRRDPGGTGELFF
>TRBD1|TRBJ1-4|TRBV6-1|-
TGTGCCAGCAGGACGAGGGGGCTTAATGAAAAACTGTTTTTT
CASRTRGLNEKLFF
>TRBD1|TRBJ1-2|TRBV6-5|-
TGTGCCAGCAGTTTAGTGTCAGGGGGAAGGAACTATGGCTACACCTTC
CASSLVSGGRNYGYTF
>-|TRBJ1-1|TRBV9|-
TGTGCCAGCAGCGATAGTACACAGGGAGGGACTGAAGCTTTCTTT
CASSDSTQGGTEAFF
>TRBD1|TRBJ2-7|TRBV4-3|-
TGCGCCAGCAGCCGTCCGGGACAGGGAGGCTTAAGGGGCTACGAGCAGTACTTC
CASSRPGQGGLRGYEQYF
>TRBD2|TRBJ2-3|TRBV5-6|once
TGTGCCAGCAGCATACGGGGGGGTCCTACAGATACGCAGTATTTT
CASSIRGGPTDTQYF
>TRBD1|TRBJ2-7|TRBV25-1|-
TGTGCCAGCAGTGAAGCTGGGACAGGAGGAGCCTACGAGCAGTACTTC
CASSEAGTGGAYEQYF
>TRBD2|TRBJ2-7|TRBV7-3|-
TGTGCCAGCAGCTCCCTAACGGGGGGCGAGCAGTACTTC
CASSSLTGGEQYF
>-|TRBJ1-3|TRBV10-3|-
TGTGCCATCAGAAGGCCCCAGCCAGGAACAACTGGAAACACCATATATTTT
CAIRRPQPGTTGNTIYF
>-|TRBJ2-7|TRBV30|-
TGTGCCTGGAGTGTATCCGGGTACGAGCAGTACTTC
CAWSVSGYEQYF
>-|TRBJ1-1|TRBV10-3|-
TGTGCCATCAGTGAGAAGGCAGGGGTGAACACTGAAGCTTTCTTT
CAISEKAGVNTEAFF
>-|TRBJ1-1|TRBV29-1|few
TGCAGCGTTGGGGAGGGGGATCTAGGGAGAGCTTTCTTT
CSVGEGDLGRAFF
>-|TRBJ2-3|TRBV6-5|-
-
CASSSSTPSTDTQYF
>-|TRBJ1-2|TRBV27|-
TGTGCCAGCAGTGAACGGGGGGCCAATAATGGCTACACCTTC
CASSERGANNGYTF
>-|TRBJ1-2|TRBV7-9|-
TGTTCCAGCAGCTTCGGAGGGGAGAATGGCTACACCTTC
CSSSFGGENGYTF
>-|TRBJ1-2|TRBV5-4|-
TGTGCCAGCAGCTTGAATAGTCAGGGGACGTATGGCTACACCTTC
CASSLNSQGTYGYTF
>-|TRBJ2-5|TRBV7-9|-
TGTGCCAGCAGGGTTGGGGCTCTAGCGATGGGGACCCAGTACTTC
CASRVGALAMGTQYF
>TRBD2|TRBJ2-4|TRBV10-3|once
TGTGCCATCGGGAGGGATCAAAACATTCAGTACTTC
CAIGRDQNIQYF
>TRBD1|TRBJ2-7|TRBV5-1|-
TGCGCCAGCAGCTCTCTACAGGGGGAATGGGACGAGCAGTACTTC
CASSSLQGEWDEQYF
>-|TRBJ1-2|TRBV4-1|-
TGCGCCAGCAGCCAAGATCTTCGGGGGGCGAACAACTATGGCTACACCTTC
CASSQDLRGANNYGYTF
>-|TRBJ2-5|TRBV7-9|few
TGTGCCAGCAGCTTATATCACGGGGTGGAGACCCAGTACTTC
CASSLYHGVETQYF
>-|TRBJ2-7|TRBV5-1|few
TGCGCCAGCAGCTCCGGACAGACCTACGAGCAGTACTTC
CASSSGQTYEQYF
>TRBD1|TRBJ1-4|TRBV14|-
TGTGCCAGCAGCCTACAGGGGTGGGATGAAAAACTGTTTTTT
CASSLQGWDEKLFF
>TRBD1|TRBJ1-1|TRBV7-2|once
TGTGCCAGCAGCCCTCGGGACAGCTCCACTGAAGCTTTCTTT
CASSPRDSSTEAFF
>-|TRBJ1-5|TRBV27|-
TGTGCCAGCAGTTTAGGAGGCGCAGCAAATCAGCCCCAGCATTTT
CASSLGGAANQPQHF